The 24 T cell receptor beta chains presented below share a single source sample, sequenced in a study of T cell responses to AZD1222 COVID-19 vaccine. This table comes from immunoSEQ multiplex PCR, and its TCRdb copy is limited to in-frame clones, with some not included. Of approximately 160,000 clones listed, 85% to 95% are singletons. The specimen comprised peripheral blood, sampled on day 0 of AZD1222 vaccination. The origin of the receptors is an adult in good health.

The chain employs TRBV4-1 and TRBJ2-1, with D possibly TRBD2 on 6 matching bases. V was cut by 11 bases and J by 5 bases, with 10 bases left in between. Per germline, CDR1 MGHRA and CDR2 YSYEKL. The CDR3 extends over 11 amino acids. The CDR3 loop is CAGGGDNEQFF. CDR3 coding DNA: TGCGCCGGAGGAGGGGACAATGAGCAGTTCTTC.

The V gene is TRBV7-8, the J gene TRBJ1-3; unclear D gene. Germline V gene sequence: CDR1 SGHVS, CDR2 FQNEAQ. The ends were cut back, 1 base at V and 0 bases at J, with 4 bases in the middle. CDR3 length: 14 residues. The CDR3 sequence is CASSLGFSGNTIYF. Written as DNA, the CDR3 is TGTGCCAGCAGCTTAGGGTTCTCTGGAAACACCATATATTTT.

The chain has TRBV9 and TRBJ1-1, with D perhaps TRBD1 (5 bases). Per germline, CDR1 SGDLS and CDR2 YYNGEE. The V and J ends lost 3 bases and 0 bases respectively, with 12 bases between them. This CDR3 contains 15 residues. The CDR3 nucleotides are TGTGCCAGCAGCGCAACTCAGGGAATGAACACTGAAGCTTTCTTT. Its protein is CASSATQGMNTEAFF.

V gene TRBV3-1 (or the pseudogene TRBV3-2) combines with J gene TRBJ1-1; no firm D call. This CDR3 has 14 residues. Trimming cost V 5 bases and J 4 bases, with 14 bases left between them. CDR1 is LGHDT, CDR2 YNNKEL, per germline (reference sequence). The CDR3 spells CASSNDRRGTEAFF. The DNA of the CDR3 is TGTGCCAGCAGCAATGACCGGCGGGGCACTGAAGCTTTCTTT.

The chain employs TRBV12-3 or TRBV12-4 and TRBJ1-5; D is unclear. Trimming left V 7 bases short and J 3 bases short, with 10 bases between. The CDR3 consists of 13 residues. The CDR3 DNA reads as TGTGCCAGCACCCTACGGCTCAATCAGCCCCAGCATTTT. Translating gives CASTLRLNQPQHF.

The CDR3 DNA reads TGTGCCAGCTCGTTTCTGCCAGATGGACAAGAGACCCAGTACTTC. The encoded protein is CASSFLPDGQETQYF. V is TRBV2 and J is TRBJ2-5; D is unresolved. The length of the CDR3 is 15 residues. The V end lost 8 bases, the J end lost 2 bases, and 18 bases lay between the germline ends. The germline gives CDR1 SNHLY, CDR2 FYNNEI.

The chain couples TRBV4-1 to TRBJ2-5, with D possibly matching TRBD1 (5 bases). The CDR3 loop spans 14 amino acids. The germline V gene has CDR1 MGHRA and CDR2 YSYEKL. With 5 bases removed from V and 7 bases from J, the gap between germline ends came to 17 bases. CDR3 DNA: TGCGCCAGCAGCTCTGAAGGGGCCCCGGGGACCCAGTACTTC. Protein: CASSSEGAPGTQYF.

The chain recombines TRBV2 with TRBJ1-2; no clear D gene. V lost 7 bases to trimming and J lost 4 bases, with 16 bases between them. This CDR3 contains 14 residues. Germline CDR1 reads SNHLY; CDR2 reads FYNNEI. CDR3 amino acids: CASTLEALGYGYTF. The CDR3 DNA sequence: TGTGCCAGCACCTTGGAGGCCCTTGGCTATGGCTACACCTTC.

V is TRBV7-9 and J is TRBJ2-7; TRBD2 is a possible D gene (5 bases). Germline V gene sequence: CDR1 SEHNR, CDR2 FQNEAQ (reference sequence). The ends were cut back, 3 bases at V and 7 bases at J, with 22 bases in the middle. The CDR3 spans 16 residues. The CDR3 nucleotides are TGTGCCAGCAGCTTCGGGTCGACATCTGGACGAGGGGAGCAGTACTTC. The encoded protein is CASSFGSTSGRGEQYF.

V usage is TRBV24-1 and J usage is TRBJ1-6; perhaps TRBD1 as D (5 bases). Trimming left V 6 bases short and J 7 bases short, with 12 bases between. CDR3 length equals 14 residues. From germline, CDR1 is KGHDR and CDR2 SFDVKD. The CDR3 DNA is TGTGCCACCAGTTCGGGACGGGCGAATTCACCCCTCCACTTT. Its protein is CATSSGRANSPLHF.

This clone is a singleton in its sample. The chain has TRBV7-9 and TRBJ2-2, with D tentatively TRBD1 (6 bases). Germline V lookup: CDR1 SEHNR, CDR2 FQNEAQ (reference sequence). This CDR3 comprises 15 residues. Trimming removed 7 bases from V and 1 base from J, with 13 bases in between. The CDR3, as DNA: TGTGCCAGCACTATAGGGGGATTGAACACCGGGGAGCTGTTTTTT. As protein: CASTIGGLNTGELFF.

This rearrangement joins TRBV12-3 or TRBV12-4 to TRBJ1-2; 7 nucleotides agree with TRBD1. This CDR3 has 13 residues. V was clipped by 7 bases and J by 4 bases; unmatched bases: 6. DNA for the CDR3: TGTGCCAGCACCGAGGGACAGACCTATGGCTACACCTTC. Residues: CASTEGQTYGYTF.

This clone was detected only once. The chain recombines TRBV5-1 with TRBJ2-2; tentative D call: TRBD2 (6 bases). Germline values: CDR1 SGHRS, CDR2 YFSETQ. V was trimmed by 4 bases and J by 8 bases, leaving 15 bases between them. The CDR3 loop spans 14 amino acids. This CDR3 is CASSPRDLLGELFF. CDR3 DNA sequence: TGCGCCAGCAGCCCCCGGGACTTGTTGGGGGAGCTGTTTTTT.

This chain connects TRBV6-5 to TRBJ1-5, with D perhaps matching TRBD1 (5 bases). V gave up 2 bases and J gave up 5 bases, with 10 bases separating them. This CDR3 region has 14 residues. Germline assignment: CDR1 MNHEY and CDR2 SVGAGI. CDR3 sequence reads: CASSYGGGHQPQHF. CDR3 nucleotides: TGTGCCAGCAGTTACGGGGGAGGGCATCAGCCCCAGCATTTT.

The chain carries TRBV9 and TRBJ2-5; no clear D. Between the trimmed V and J ends, which lost 1 base and 5 bases, there was a span of 15 bases. The CDR3 consists of 15 residues. Germline lookup yields CDR1 SGDLS and CDR2 YYNGEE. The CDR3 reads CASSVSAGFWETQYF. The CDR3, as DNA: TGTGCCAGCAGCGTAAGTGCCGGGTTTTGGGAGACCCAGTACTTC. Supplemented by reference TRBV9 and TRBJ2-5, the full variable domain reads DSGVTQTPKHLITATGQRVTLRCSPRSGDLSVYWYQQSLDQGLQFLIQYYNGEERAKGNILERFSAQQFPDLHSELNLSSLELGDSALYFCASSVSAGFWETQYFGPGTRLLVL.

This rearrangement joins TRBV5-6 to TRBJ2-6; D could derive from TRBD1 or TRBD2 (5 bases each). Trimming left V 3 bases short and J 0 bases short, with 13 bases between. Germline lookup yields CDR1 SGHDT and CDR2 YYEEEE. CDR3 length: 17 amino acids. The CDR3 protein is CASSSLGRLSGANVLTF. CDR3 sequence (DNA): TGTGCCAGCAGCTCCCTGGGACGGCTCTCTGGGGCCAACGTCCTGACTTTC.

The rearrangement links TRBV9 to TRBJ1-1; D is ambiguous. Germline V gene sequence: CDR1 SGDLS, CDR2 YYNGEE. The CDR3 sequence is 13 residues long. Trimming shortened V by 2 bases and J by 4 bases, and 9 bases separated the two germline ends. CDR3 loop: CASSVAGITEAFF. The CDR3 coding sequence is TGTGCCAGCAGCGTCGCAGGCATCACTGAAGCTTTCTTT.

This chain links TRBV30 with TRBJ2-2, with TRBD2 matching 9 bases. Germline V gene lookup returns CDR1 GTSNPN and CDR2 SVGIG (reference sequence). The V and J ends lost 4 bases and 0 bases, in that order; junction bases with no gene match: 6. The CDR3 runs to 16 residues. The CDR3 coding sequence is TGTGCCTGGAATCTAGCGGGGCTTCCGAACACCGGGGAGCTGTTTTTT. Its translation is CAWNLAGLPNTGELFF.

V gene TRBV6-6 combines with J gene TRBJ2-1; 8 bases map to TRBD1. V was pared by 0 bases and J by 4 bases, with 5 bases of the junction left unmatched. Germline-derived CDR1 and CDR2 are MNHNY and SVGAGI (reference sequence). The length of the CDR3 is 16 residues. The CDR3 DNA reads TGTGCCAGCAGTTACTCGATGGACAGGGTGTACAATGAGCAGTTCTTC. It translates to CASSYSMDRVYNEQFF.

Of note for this clone: Within the sample, other DNA sequences also encode this same CDR3. The V gene is TRBV7-3, the J gene TRBJ2-3, with no clear D. This CDR3 is built from 13 residues. CDR1 and CDR2 from the germline V gene are SGHTA and FQGTGA. Trimming pared 2 bases from V and 2 bases from J, leaving 5 bases between. The CDR3 coding sequence is TGTGCCAGCAGCTTAGGTTCCACAGATACGCAGTATTTT. Translation gives CASSLGSTDTQYF.

This sequence joins TRBV3-1 (or the pseudogene TRBV3-2) and TRBJ2-7; D is perhaps TRBD1 (6 bases). The germline gives CDR1 LGHDT, CDR2 YNNKEL (reference sequence). V gave up 5 bases and J gave up 6 bases, with 8 bases separating them. The CDR3 is 11 amino acids. This CDR3 is CASSAGVEQYF. The CDR3 DNA sequence: TGTGCCAGCAGCGCAGGGGTCGAGCAGTACTTC.

The V call is TRBV5-1, the J call TRBJ2-3, with 8 bases that match TRBD2. The V and J ends lost 1 base and 5 bases, in that order; junction bases with no gene match: 9. Germline assignment: CDR1 SGHRS and CDR2 YFSETQ. The CDR3 is 16 amino acids. The CDR3 loop reads CASSLIPAGAQDTQYF. Here the CDR3 DNA reads TGCGCCAGCAGCTTGATTCCAGCGGGGGCCCAAGATACGCAGTATTTT.

The count of this clone is one. The CDR3 region is CASRSTGDAYGYTF. DNA for the CDR3: TGTGCCAGCAGATCTACAGGTGATGCATACGGCTACACCTTC. This chain uses TRBV6-6 with TRBJ1-2; D is possibly TRBD1 (5 bases). V was trimmed by 6 bases and J by 8 bases, leaving 19 bases between them. Germline V gives CDR1 MNHNY, CDR2 SVGAGI (reference sequence). The CDR3 spans 14 residues.

The chain couples TRBV15 to TRBJ2-3; no firm D call. V was trimmed by 2 bases and J by 1 base, leaving 1 base between them. Per germline, CDR1 LNHNV and CDR2 YYDKDF (reference sequence). The CDR3 contains 12 residues. CDR3 sequence: CATSRRTDTQYF. DNA for the CDR3: TGTGCCACCAGCAGACGCACAGATACGCAGTATTTT. The full variable domain, completed using reference TRBV15 and TRBJ2-3, is DAMVIQNPRYQVTQFGKPVTLSCSQTLNHNVMYWYQQKSSQAPKLLFHYYDKDFNNEADTPDNFQSRRPNTSFCFLDIRSPGLGDTAMYLCATSRRTDTQYFGPGTRLTVL.